This T cell receptor (beta chain) was recorded in a study of T cells in women clearing cervical HPV infection. Findings of the study overall: Repertoire richness, not evenness, was significantly elevated in CIN3+ cases versus controls.

This table comes from immunoSEQ multiplex PCR, and its TCRdb copy is limited to in-frame clones, with some not included. The record lists about 28,000 clones, of which the ten most abundant hold about a sixth. As concerns this clone: The target antigen is unknown.

Material for sequencing was blood buffy coat. The receptor comes from a woman between 18 and 69 years old with a cervical HPV16 infection that either progressed to CIN3+ or cleared (not recorded which).

This CDR3 reads CASSLGSGGLSYEQYF. Incomplete CDR3 DNA: TGTGCCAGCAGTTTAGGTAGCGGGGGCCTTTCCTACGAG. The genes are TRBV27 and TRBJ2-7; TRBD2 agrees at 9 bases. The read terminates 3 residues ahead of where the CDR3 ends, so the germline J gene completes it. Germline trimming cut 2 bases from V and 1 base from J; bases unmatched to any gene: 6. Germline V lookup: CDR1 MNHEY, CDR2 SMNVEV (reference sequence). The CDR3 is made up of 16 amino acids.